What follows are 25 T cell receptor beta chains derived from one specimen sequenced in a study of blood T cell repertoires in COVID-19. Repertoires were generated with immunoSEQ multiplex PCR, while TCRdb's copy carries only in-frame clones and drops some. The repertoire consists of 88,000 or so clones, with about 85% occurring once and the leading ten covering about 3.8%. Material for sequencing was peripheral blood. These receptors all come from a man between 60 and 70 years old with acute or convalescent COVID-19.

This clone is medium-sized (0.01 to 0.1%) in the sample. The rearrangement links TRBV4-2 to TRBJ1-5, with TRBD1 matching over 9 bases. The CDR3 extends over 17 amino acids. From germline, CDR1 is LGHNA and CDR2 YNFKEQ. V lost 2 bases and J lost 1; bases outside the gene matches: 6. CDR3 sequence: CASSQNDRGGSNQPQHF. The DNA of the CDR3 is TGTGCCAGCAGCCAAAATGACAGGGGGGGAAGCAATCAGCCCCAGCATTTT.

The chain combines TRBV7-9 with TRBJ2-2; TRBD2 aligns across 9 bases. This CDR3 is 16 amino acids long. Trimming at V came to 6 bases and at J to 4 bases, leaving 9 bases not matched to a gene. Germline values: CDR1 SEHNR, CDR2 FQNEAQ (reference sequence). CDR3 amino acids: CASRIAGARSTGELFF. CDR3 sequence (DNA): TGTGCCAGCAGGATAGCGGGGGCCCGTAGCACCGGGGAGCTGTTTTTT.

This clone was detected many times. The chain employs TRBV6-6 and TRBJ1-6, with unresolved D. CDR1 and CDR2 from the germline V gene are MNHNY and SVGAGI (reference sequence). This CDR3 spans 14 amino acids. V lost 6 bases and J lost 9, with 15 bases in between. The CDR3 is CASSPGPAGSPLHF. The DNA for the CDR3 is TGTGCCAGCAGCCCCGGCCCCGCGGGTTCACCCCTCCACTTT.

The chain links TRBV5-1 to TRBJ2-7; no clear D. The CDR3 contains 13 residues. V dropped 4 bases and J dropped 2 bases, with 10 bases sitting between them. In germline, CDR1 is SGHRS, CDR2 YFSETQ. The CDR3 DNA reads as TGCGCCAGCAGCCTGGATCCTACCTACGAGCAGTACTTC. Its protein is CASSLDPTYEQYF.

The rearrangement joins TRBV24-1 to TRBJ1-2; D is uncertain. Germline V gene data show CDR1 as KGHDR and CDR2 as SFDVKD. CDR3 length: 11 amino acids. The V and J ends lost 12 bases and 4 bases respectively, with 11 bases between them. The CDR3 sequence is CAPHTFYGYTF. The CDR3 region has the DNA TGTGCCCCTCACACGTTCTATGGCTACACCTTC.

This chain uses TRBV4-2 with TRBJ2-3, with TRBD2 identical over 9 bases. Looked up from germline, CDR1 is LGHNA and CDR2 is YNFKEQ. With 2 bases clipped from V and 5 bases from J, the junction kept 8 bases outside the gene matches. The CDR3 has 16 amino acids. This CDR3 is CASSQRAGGQGDTQYF. DNA for the CDR3: TGTGCCAGCAGCCAACGGGCGGGGGGGCAAGGAGATACGCAGTATTTT.

For the CDR3, the DNA is TGTGCCAGCAGCCAAAGGACAGCAAACTATGGCTACACCTTC. It translates to CASSQRTANYGYTF. The rearrangement uses TRBV3-1 (or the pseudogene TRBV3-2) and TRBJ1-2, with D perhaps TRBD1 (6 bases). V was trimmed by 2 bases and J by 2 bases, leaving 9 bases between them. The CDR3 contains 14 residues. In germline, CDR1 is LGHDT, CDR2 YNNKEL (reference sequence).

The chain is built from TRBV6-5 and TRBJ2-5, with TRBD1 identical over 7 bases. CDR3 length: 14 amino acids. The germline gives CDR1 MNHEY, CDR2 SVGAGI. Losses at the gene ends were 2 bases for V and 5 bases for J; bases not matched to a gene: 5. Written as DNA, the CDR3 is TGTGCCAGCAGTTACGCAACAGGGGAGGAGACCCAGTACTTC. Residues: CASSYATGEETQYF.

The chain employs TRBV10-3 and TRBJ2-3, with 10 bases fitting TRBD2. After removal of 6 bases from V and 4 bases from J, the junction contained 4 bases not matched to a gene. This CDR3 contains 14 residues. The germline V gene has CDR1 ENHRY and CDR2 SYGVKD. The CDR3 coding sequence is TGTGCCATCAGGACTAGCGGGTTATCAGATACGCAGTATTTT. It yields the protein CAIRTSGLSDTQYF.

This clone was detected only once. The chain uses TRBV7-9 and TRBJ2-3; D is undetermined. V shed 5 bases and J shed 4 bases, with 7 bases lying between them. This CDR3 has 12 residues. Germline assignment: CDR1 SEHNR and CDR2 FQNEAQ (reference sequence). CDR3 sequence reads: CASSPNPDTQYF. CDR3 coding DNA: TGTGCCAGCAGCCCCAATCCAGATACGCAGTATTTT.

The chain uses TRBV18 and TRBJ1-1, with D possibly matching TRBD1 (5 bases). Germline V gene lookup returns CDR1 KGHSH and CDR2 LQKENI. The CDR3 loop spans 13 amino acids. Trimming left V 0 bases short and J 11 bases short, with 13 bases between. CDR3 loop: CASSPPLREVAFF. In nucleotides, the CDR3 is TGTGCCAGCTCACCACCGCTCAGGGAGGTGGCTTTCTTT.

J is TRBJ1-6 and V is TRBV12-5; 7 bases are shared with TRBD1. The CDR3 has 16 amino acids. Germline CDR1 is LGHNT and CDR2 is FRNRAP. V trimming: 5 bases; J trimming: 4 bases; junction bases outside the gene matches: 8. CDR3 nucleotides: TGTGCTAGTGGTAGGAGCACAGGGGCGTATAATTCACCCCTCCACTTT. Encoded protein: CASGRSTGAYNSPLHF.

V and J are TRBV4-1 and TRBJ2-3, with D possibly being TRBD2 (6 bases). Trimming pared 0 bases from V and 0 bases from J, leaving 13 bases between. The CDR3 runs to 17 residues. Germline values: CDR1 MGHRA, CDR2 YSYEKL. CDR3 loop: CASSQDGRGYSTDTQYF. CDR3 nucleotide sequence: TGCGCCAGCAGCCAAGATGGGCGGGGATATAGCACAGATACGCAGTATTTT.

This chain's CDR3 is CASSELVDQPQHF. DNA of the CDR3: TGTGCCAGCAGTGAATTGGTAGATCAGCCCCAGCATTTT. V and J are TRBV2 and TRBJ1-5; D uncertain. This CDR3 comprises 13 residues. V lost 2 bases and J 5 bases, leaving 7 bases between the germline ends. Germline assignment: CDR1 SNHLY and CDR2 FYNNEI.

This clone was seen more than once but under ten times. The V and J genes are TRBV7-8 and TRBJ2-5; a possible D gene is TRBD2 (5 bases). Germline CDR1 reads SGHVS; CDR2 reads FQNEAQ. V lost 5 bases to trimming and J lost 3 bases, with 19 bases between them. The length of the CDR3 is 16 residues. CDR3 nucleotides: TGTGCCAGCAGCCCAACCCCGGGCCCCGGGAAAGAGACCCAGTACTTC. As protein: CASSPTPGPGKETQYF.

The chain has TRBV18 and TRBJ2-1; D is perhaps TRBD2 (6 bases). The CDR3 length is 13 residues. Germline V CDR1 and CDR2: KGHSH, LQKENI. Trimming removed 6 bases at V and 4 bases at J, with 10 bases between. CDR3: CASSWDSYNEQFF. CDR3 nucleotides: TGTGCCAGCTCCTGGGACTCGTACAATGAGCAGTTCTTC. Full variable domain (remainder filled in from reference TRBV18 and TRBJ2-1): NAGVMQNPRHLVRRRGQEARLRCSPMKGHSHVYWYRQLPEEGLKFMVYLQKENIIDESGMPKERFSAEFPKEGPSILRIQQVVRGDSAAYFCASSWDSYNEQFFGPGTRLTVL.

The rearrangement uses TRBV30 and TRBJ1-2; D is ambiguous. Trimming stripped 0 bases from V and 7 bases from J, with 9 bases between. This CDR3 has 12 amino acids. Germline V gene sequence: CDR1 GTSNPN, CDR2 SVGIG (reference sequence). CDR3 nucleotides: TGTGCCTGGAGTGTTCCCAGCGGTGGCTACACCTTC. It is translated as CAWSVPSGGYTF.

J is TRBJ2-7 and V is TRBV3-1 (or the pseudogene TRBV3-2); 8 bases are shared with TRBD2. V lost 1 base, J lost 0 bases, and 2 bases stayed unmatched. The CDR3 has 15 amino acids. Germline V CDR1 and CDR2: LGHDT, YNNKEL (reference sequence). For the CDR3, the DNA is TGTGCCAGCAGCCAAGGGACTAGCAACTCCTACGAGCAGTACTTC. Protein sequence: CASSQGTSNSYEQYF.

The V call is TRBV30, the J call TRBJ1-4, with 7 bases matching TRBD1. Germline CDR1 reads GTSNPN; CDR2 reads SVGIG (reference sequence). The CDR3 loop spans 13 amino acids. Trimming at V came to 8 bases and at J to 5 bases, leaving 8 bases not matched to a gene. The CDR3: CAGMGQINEKLFF. CDR3 DNA sequence: TGTGCCGGAATGGGACAGATAAATGAAAAACTGTTTTTT.

J is TRBJ2-1 and V is TRBV6-2 or TRBV6-3; D is unclear. CDR1 is MNHEY and CDR2 is SVGEGT in the germline V gene. The CDR3 consists of 13 residues. V was shortened by 2 bases and J by 5 bases, with 7 bases between the two germline ends. In DNA form, the CDR3 reads TGTGCCAGCAGTTACGGGCGCAACAATGAGCAGTTCTTC. Its protein is CASSYGRNNEQFF.

This chain links TRBV7-2 with TRBJ2-3; TRBD2 agrees at 9 bases. From germline, CDR1 is SGHTA and CDR2 FQGNSA. This CDR3 spans 16 amino acids. After removal of 4 bases from V and 0 bases from J, the junction contained 5 bases not matched to a gene. CDR3 region: CASSYQSGGSTDTQYF. CDR3 sequence (DNA): TGTGCCAGCAGCTACCAGAGCGGGGGGAGCACAGATACGCAGTATTTT.

J is TRBJ2-2 and V is TRBV29-1; 9 bases match TRBD2. The CDR3 contains 15 residues. With 5 bases clipped from V and 5 bases from J, the junction kept 9 bases outside the gene matches. CDR1 and CDR2 (germline): SQVTM, ANQGSEA. The CDR3 is CSVLSGGRGTGELFF. In DNA form, the CDR3 reads TGCAGCGTTCTTAGCGGGGGCCGAGGAACCGGGGAGCTGTTTTTT.

This clone was counted once. The chain couples TRBV19 to TRBJ2-5; D call uncertain. V shed 1 base and J shed 2 bases, with 8 bases lying between them. This CDR3 is built from 14 residues. Germline lookup yields CDR1 LNHDA and CDR2 SQIVND (reference sequence). CDR3 in amino acids: CASSIGWQQETQYF. The CDR3, as DNA: TGTGCCAGTAGTATAGGCTGGCAGCAAGAGACCCAGTACTTC.

The chain recombines TRBV7-2 with TRBJ2-7, with TRBD2 matching 9 bases. This CDR3 comprises 14 residues. The germline V gene has CDR1 SGHTA and CDR2 FQGNSA. V lost 1 base, J lost 8 bases, and 6 bases stayed unmatched. DNA for the CDR3: TGTGCCAGCAGCTTAGGGGGACTAGCAGTCAAGCAGTACTTC. Protein: CASSLGGLAVKQYF.

The rearrangement uses TRBV25-1 and TRBJ2-4, with 10 bases identical to TRBD2. From germline, CDR1 is MGHDK and CDR2 SYGVNS. The CDR3 totals 16 residues. V shed 3 bases and J 7 bases; nucleotides not matched to a gene: 9. The CDR3 DNA is TGTGCCAGCAGTGATTTTGCTAGCGGGAGTCGGAACATTCAGTACTTC. It yields the protein CASSDFASGSRNIQYF. Full variable domain (outside the CDR3, taken from reference TRBV25-1 and TRBJ2-4): EADIYQTPRYLVIGTGKKITLECSQTMGHDKMYWYQQDPGMELHLIHYSYGVNSTEKGDLSSESTVSRIRTEHFPLTLESARPSHTSQYLCASSDFASGSRNIQYFGAGTRLSVL.